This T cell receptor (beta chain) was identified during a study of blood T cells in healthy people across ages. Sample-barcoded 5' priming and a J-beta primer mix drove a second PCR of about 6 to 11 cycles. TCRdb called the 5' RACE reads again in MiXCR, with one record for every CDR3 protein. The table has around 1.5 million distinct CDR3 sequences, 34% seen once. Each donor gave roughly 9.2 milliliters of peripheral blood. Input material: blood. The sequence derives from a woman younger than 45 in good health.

The chain's CDR3 is CSASGGGRVYDTEAFF. In DNA, the CDR3 is TGCAGTGCTAGCGGGGGAGGGCGGGTATATGACACTGAAGCTTTCTTT. The chain links TRBV20-1 to TRBJ1-1; D is possibly TRBD1 (5 bases). The V end was cut by 3 bases, the J end by 3 bases, with 20 bases between. The CDR3 length is 16 residues. Looked up from germline, CDR1 is DFQATT and CDR2 is SNEGSKA (reference sequence).